The present T cell receptor beta chain was sequenced within a study of OX40 agonist ivuxolimab in advanced cancers. General observations from the study: Among the lowest peripheral clonal expansion occurred in 0.1-3.0 mg/kg partial responders. In a subset of nonresponders, normalized T-cell clonal expansion was also low. Expanded clones belonging to CD8+ T cells outnumbered, on average, those of CD4+.

The V end lost 4 bases, the J end lost 6 bases, and 12 bases lay between the germline ends. The CDR3 length is 13 residues. The germline CDR1 and CDR2 sequences are WNHNN and SYGVQD (reference sequence). Repertoires were generated with immunoSEQ multiplex PCR, while TCRdb's copy carries only in-frame clones and drops some. The sample lists over 80,000 clones; 92% were seen once. Regarding this clone: Its antigen is currently unknown.

The origin of this receptor is an adult with an advanced solid tumor such as melanoma, head and neck, liver or kidney cancer. This chain links TRBV10-1 with TRBJ1-1; D is uncertain. The sequencing here drew on CD4+ or CD8+ T cells sorted from blood, taken in a trial of the OX40 agonist ivuxolimab. CDR3 in DNA: TGCGCCAGCAGTGCCAGGCCTGAGGCTGAAGCTTTCTTT. As protein: CASSARPEAEAFF.